The next 10 T cell receptor beta chains were all read from a single sample in a study of blood T cell repertoires in COVID-19. Sequencing was performed with immunoSEQ multiplex PCR; in TCRdb, only in-frame clones are kept and a portion is missing. The profile shows approximately 500,000 clones, 70% to 90% of them singletons. Sequencing used peripheral blood. The receptors were gathered from a human donor in a cohort sampled during active COVID-19.

The J gene is TRBJ2-3, the V gene TRBV6-5, with TRBD2 matching over 7 bases. This CDR3 is built from 14 residues. Germline CDR1 and CDR2: MNHEY and SVGAGI. V lost 3 bases, J lost 3 bases, and 3 bases stayed unmatched. The CDR3 here is CASSYDGRTDTQYF. Here the CDR3 DNA reads TGTGCCAGCAGTTATGACGGGAGGACAGATACGCAGTATTTT.

The chain combines TRBV28 with TRBJ1-4, with 8 bases aligning to TRBD1. The trim removed 10 bases at V and 4 bases at J, leaving 5 bases unmatched. The CDR3 consists of 13 residues. Per germline, CDR1 MDHEN and CDR2 SYDVKM. DNA of the CDR3: TGTGCCACCCGGGACAGGAATAATGAAAAACTGTTTTTT. As protein: CATRDRNNEKLFF.

The genes are TRBV2 and TRBJ1-1; 8 nucleotides line up with TRBD1. There are 14 residues in the CDR3. Germline lookup yields CDR1 SNHLY and CDR2 FYNNEI. The trim removed 4 bases at V and 4 bases at J, leaving 5 bases unmatched. The CDR3 spells CASSVDRGSTEAFF. CDR3 in DNA: TGTGCCAGCAGTGTAGACAGGGGAAGCACTGAAGCTTTCTTT.

This chain connects TRBV7-3 to TRBJ2-6; maybe TRBD1 (6 bases). Trimming removed 5 bases from V and 2 bases from J, with 10 bases in between. The germline CDR1 and CDR2 sequences are SGHTA and FQGTGA. The CDR3 runs 15 residues. This CDR3 reads CASSPTGTGANVLTF. DNA of the CDR3: TGTGCCAGCAGCCCCACAGGGACTGGGGCCAACGTCCTGACTTTC.

The rearrangement joins TRBV18 to TRBJ2-6; D is uncertain. With 2 bases removed from V and 0 bases from J, the gap between germline ends came to 11 bases. The CDR3 is 17 residues long. Germline lookup yields CDR1 KGHSH and CDR2 LQKENI. Here the CDR3 reads CASSPVFESSGANVLTF. In DNA, the CDR3 is TGTGCCAGCTCACCAGTTTTCGAGAGCTCTGGGGCCAACGTCCTGACTTTC.

This sequence joins TRBV6-6 and TRBJ2-5, with 10 bases fitting TRBD2. The germline CDR1 and CDR2 sequences are MNHNY and SVGAGI (reference sequence). The CDR3 has 18 residues. Germline trimming cut 6 bases from V and 7 bases from J; bases unmatched to any gene: 20. The CDR3 bases are TGTGCCAGCAGCCGACGTTTAGGGACTAGCGTCCAGGACAGGACCCAGTACTTC. It translates to CASSRRLGTSVQDRTQYF.

V usage is TRBV11-1 and J usage is TRBJ2-5, with D uncertain. In germline, CDR1 is SGHAT, CDR2 FQDESV (reference sequence). Trimming shortened V by 1 base and J by 5 bases, and 8 bases separated the two germline ends. The CDR3 totals 13 residues. The CDR3 DNA reads as TGTGCCAGCAGCTTAGTTTTTCGGGAGACCCAGTACTTC. Protein sequence: CASSLVFRETQYF.

This clone was seen a few times. This chain connects TRBV30 to TRBJ1-2, with 10 nucleotides matching TRBD1. This CDR3 comprises 16 residues. The germline CDR1 and CDR2 sequences are GTSNPN and SVGIG (reference sequence). Trimming removed 2 bases from V and 4 bases from J; junction bases left unmatched: 10. CDR3 sequence: CAWSFTRTGGVYGYTF. The CDR3 bases are TGTGCCTGGAGTTTTACTAGGACAGGGGGGGTCTATGGCTACACCTTC. Together with reference TRBV30 and TRBJ1-2, the CDR3 gives the full variable domain: SQTIHQWPATLVQPVGSPLSLECTVEGTSNPNLYWYRQAAGRGLQLLFYSVGIGQISSEVPQNLSASRPQDRQFILSSKKLLLSDSGFYLCAWSFTRTGGVYGYTFGSGTRLTVV.

The chain joins TRBV23-1 to TRBJ2-7; the D is unclear. TRBV23-1 is filed as an ORF, its function uncertain. V lost 2 bases and J 1 base, leaving 12 bases between the germline ends. CDR3 length equals 15 residues. The DNA for the CDR3 is TGCGCCAGCAGTCAACAGGTCCGCCATTCCTACGAGCAGTACTTC. As protein: CASSQQVRHSYEQYF.

V and J are TRBV5-1 and TRBJ1-1; D is ambiguous. The V gene lost 3 bases and the J gene lost 1 base, with 10 bases spanning the gap. CDR3 size: 14 residues. Germline-derived CDR1 and CDR2 are SGHRS and YFSETQ. The CDR3 DNA is TGCGCCAGCAGCTGGTCGACAACGAACACTGAAGCTTTCTTT. Translated: CASSWSTTNTEAFF.